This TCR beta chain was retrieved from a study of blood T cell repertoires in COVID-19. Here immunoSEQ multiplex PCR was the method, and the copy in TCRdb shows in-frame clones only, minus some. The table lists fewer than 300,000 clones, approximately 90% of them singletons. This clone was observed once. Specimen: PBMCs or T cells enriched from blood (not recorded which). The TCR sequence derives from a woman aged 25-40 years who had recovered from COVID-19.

The CDR3 DNA follows: TGTGCCAGCAGCCGAGATGGGAAAGACAGCACGAACACCGGGGAGCTGTTTTTT. This sequence encodes CASSRDGKDSTNTGELFF. The chain recombines TRBV3-1 (or the pseudogene TRBV3-2) with TRBJ2-2; D is possibly TRBD1 (5 bases). The CDR3 runs 18 residues. Germline V lookup: CDR1 LGHDT, CDR2 YNNKEL (reference sequence). Trimming stripped 4 bases from V and 0 bases from J, with 18 bases between.